A single sample gave rise to the 4 T cell receptor beta chains below, sequenced in a study of T cell repertoires in cytomegalovirus infection. A single record per CDR3 protein comes from TCRdb applying MiXCR to the reads. Among some 560,000 distinct CDR3 sequences listed, roughly 43% were seen once. These receptors' targets are unknown. Source: cultured PBMCs, taken from culture after CMV antigen stimulation. All receptors derive from a human donor in good health (CMV status not recorded). Some clones in this sample may be carry-over from other donors' samples.

The chain couples TRBV4-1 to TRBJ1-1; D might be TRBD1 (5 bases). Trimming took 3 bases from V and 7 from J, leaving 12 bases between them. CDR1 is MGHRA and CDR2 is YSYEKL in the germline V gene. The CDR3 totals 13 residues. The CDR3 DNA reads as TGCGCCAGCAGCCAGCCTGGGGGGGTTGAAGCTTTCTTT. The encoded protein is CASSQPGGVEAFF.

This chain joins TRBV29-1 and TRBJ1-1; D is ambiguous. The CDR3 has 11 amino acids. Germline values: CDR1 SQVTM, CDR2 ANQGSEA. CDR3 DNA sequence: TGCAGTTCGACTGTGAACACTGAAGCTTTCTTT. This codes for CSSTVNTEAFF.

The chain couples TRBV7-2 to TRBJ1-3, with D hard to call. CDR3 length equals 13 residues. In germline, CDR1 is SGHTA, CDR2 FQGNSA. V was trimmed by 1 base and J by 4 bases, leaving 5 bases between them. The CDR3 region is CASSLDRGNTIYF. The CDR3 DNA sequence: TGTGCCAGCAGCTTAGACCGAGGAAACACCATATATTTT.

The V call is TRBV5-6, the J call TRBJ1-4, with TRBD1 identical over 7 bases. Germline V gene lookup returns CDR1 SGHDT and CDR2 YYEEEE. Unmatched junction bases numbered 8, after V lost 4 bases and J lost 8 bases. This CDR3 comprises 14 residues. CDR3 sequence: CASSPAGTEEKLFF. CDR3 nucleotide sequence: TGTGCCAGCAGCCCAGCCGGGACAGAGGAAAAACTGTTTTTT.